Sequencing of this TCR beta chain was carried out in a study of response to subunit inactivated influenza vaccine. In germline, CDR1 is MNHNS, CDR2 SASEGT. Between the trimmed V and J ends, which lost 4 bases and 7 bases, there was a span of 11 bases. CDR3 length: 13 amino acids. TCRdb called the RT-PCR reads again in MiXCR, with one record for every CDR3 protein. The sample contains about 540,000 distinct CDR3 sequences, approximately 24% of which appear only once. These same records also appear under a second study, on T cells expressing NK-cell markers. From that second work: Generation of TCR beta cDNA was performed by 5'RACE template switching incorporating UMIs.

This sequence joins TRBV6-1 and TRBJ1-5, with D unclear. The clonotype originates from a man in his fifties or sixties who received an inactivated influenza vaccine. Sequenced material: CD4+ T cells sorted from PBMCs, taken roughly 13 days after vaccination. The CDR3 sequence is CASSVSSGQPQHF. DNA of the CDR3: TGTGCCAGCAGTGTTTCGAGTGGGCAGCCCCAGCATTTT.